What follows are 12 T cell receptor beta chains derived from one specimen sequenced in a study of CD8 T cells in Susac syndrome. Random hexamers primed reverse transcription of about 0.45 to 1 ug RNA. From the immunoSEQ multiplex PCR reads, TCRdb called clonotypes with MiXCR, one entry per CDR3 protein. The data contain about 290,000 distinct CDR3 sequences, 65% to 90% of them singletons. Sequenced input: CD8+ T cells from PBMCs. The receptors shown here come from a human donor with multiple sclerosis.

CDR3 in DNA: TGTGCCAGCCATGCCCACAGAACCTACAATGAGCAGTTCTTC. It encodes CASHAHRTYNEQFF. The V call is TRBV2, the J call TRBJ2-1; D call uncertain. Germline CDR1 and CDR2: SNHLY and FYNNEI. This CDR3 has 14 amino acids. V was trimmed by 8 bases and J by 2 bases, leaving 13 bases between them. The full variable domain, completed using reference TRBV2 and TRBJ2-1, is EPEVTQTPSHQVTQMGQEVILRCVPISNHLYFYWYRQILGQKVEFLVSFYNNEISEKSEIFDDQFSVERPDGSNFTLKIRSTKLEDSAMYFCASHAHRTYNEQFFGPGTRLTVL.

This clonotype has more than one count but fewer than ten. Germline is not matched at one junction end, which may reflect a read error. The rearrangement uses TRBV12-3 or TRBV12-4 and TRBJ2-1; D may be TRBD2 (5 bases). This CDR3 has 14 amino acids. CDR3 region: CASSLARSYNEQFF. The CDR3 nucleotides read TGTGCCAGCAGTCTAGCAAGGTCCTACAATGAGCAGTTCTTC.

The chain links TRBV27 to TRBJ2-4; no definite D call. With 0 bases removed from V and 9 bases from J, the gap between germline ends came to 12 bases. This CDR3 is 14 amino acids long. Germline V gene lookup returns CDR1 MNHEY and CDR2 SMNVEV (reference sequence). The DNA for the CDR3 is TGTGCCAGCAGTTTATCGACTCCGCCTATCATTCAGTACTTC. It yields the protein CASSLSTPPIIQYF.

CDR3 sequence reads: CASSLIRTGVEAGELFF. The CDR3 coding sequence is TGTGCCAGCAGTTTAATACGGACAGGGGTCGAGGCCGGGGAGCTGTTTTTT. The gene calls are TRBV27 and TRBJ2-2; 9 bases are a match to TRBD1. Per germline, CDR1 MNHEY and CDR2 SMNVEV (reference sequence). V was pared by 2 bases and J by 6 bases, with 10 bases of the junction left unmatched. The CDR3 spans 17 residues.

This sequence joins TRBV7-2 and TRBJ2-1; 8 bases match TRBD2. V was clipped by 1 base and J by 7 bases; unmatched bases: 9. This CDR3 is built from 16 residues. Germline V gene lookup returns CDR1 SGHTA and CDR2 FQGNSA. CDR3 protein: CASSLGIWTSRNEQFF. CDR3 DNA sequence: TGTGCCAGCAGCTTAGGTATATGGACTAGCCGGAATGAGCAGTTCTTC.

This sequence joins TRBV12-3 or TRBV12-4 and TRBJ1-4; 7 bases agree with TRBD1. The CDR3 spans 14 residues. The V gene end was trimmed by 5 bases and the J gene end by 4 bases; junction bases not matched to a gene: 4. CDR3 region: CASSPQGNNEKLFF. CDR3 sequence (DNA): TGTGCCAGCAGTCCACAGGGGAATAATGAAAAACTGTTTTTT.

This clonotype was seen just once. This rearrangement joins TRBV5-4 to TRBJ1-2, with 9 bases that match TRBD1. The CDR3 loop spans 15 amino acids. In germline, CDR1 is SGHNT, CDR2 YYREEE (reference sequence). V was pared by 1 base and J by 2 bases, with 3 bases of the junction left unmatched. The CDR3 sequence: CASSLRTGANYGYTF. The CDR3 DNA follows: TGTGCCAGCAGCTTGAGGACAGGGGCGAACTATGGCTACACCTTC.

The rearrangement uses TRBV28 and TRBJ2-7; D ambiguous. The germline V gene has CDR1 MDHEN and CDR2 SYDVKM. The CDR3 is 14 amino acids. Trimming removed 8 bases at V and 4 bases at J, with 18 bases between. CDR3 sequence reads: CASSARVLVYEQYF. Here the CDR3 DNA reads TGTGCCAGCTCGGCCCGGGTTTTAGTGTACGAGCAGTACTTC.

The chain links TRBV7-6 to TRBJ2-3, with 9 bases identical to TRBD2. CDR1 and CDR2 (germline): SGHVS, FNYEAQ. V lost 5 bases to trimming and J lost 2 bases; unmatched junction nucleotides: 20. The CDR3 consists of 20 residues. In nucleotides, the CDR3 is TGTGCCAGCAGCCTTCAAATCCTTTCCCGTAGCGGGGGTACCACAGATACGCAGTATTTT. Its translation is CASSLQILSRSGGTTDTQYF.

This chain joins TRBV19 and TRBJ2-7; D gene unclear. In germline, CDR1 is LNHDA, CDR2 SQIVND (reference sequence). With 6 bases removed from V and 5 bases from J, the gap between germline ends came to 11 bases. The CDR3 loop spans 12 amino acids. This CDR3 reads CASRSTRDEQYF. In DNA form, the CDR3 reads TGTGCCAGTAGATCTACCCGGGACGAGCAGTACTTC.

This clonotype was found a few times. This CDR3 reads CASSQVVTGSYEQYF. DNA for the CDR3: TGCGCCAGCAGCCAAGTCGTGACAGGTTCCTACGAGCAGTACTTC. The V call is TRBV4-1, the J call TRBJ2-7; D may be TRBD1 (6 bases). CDR3 length: 15 residues. The germline gives CDR1 MGHRA, CDR2 YSYEKL. Trimming shortened V by 1 base and J by 1 base, and 11 bases separated the two germline ends.

This clonotype was observed a single time. This rearrangement joins TRBV10-3 to TRBJ2-7; 10 bases fit TRBD2. Unmatched junction bases numbered 10, after V lost 10 bases and J lost 1 base. Germline CDR1 is ENHRY and CDR2 is SYGVKD. The CDR3 is 15 amino acids. CDR3 loop: CATGLAAAKSYEQYF. The DNA for the CDR3 is TGTGCCACCGGACTAGCGGCAGCCAAATCCTACGAGCAGTACTTC.